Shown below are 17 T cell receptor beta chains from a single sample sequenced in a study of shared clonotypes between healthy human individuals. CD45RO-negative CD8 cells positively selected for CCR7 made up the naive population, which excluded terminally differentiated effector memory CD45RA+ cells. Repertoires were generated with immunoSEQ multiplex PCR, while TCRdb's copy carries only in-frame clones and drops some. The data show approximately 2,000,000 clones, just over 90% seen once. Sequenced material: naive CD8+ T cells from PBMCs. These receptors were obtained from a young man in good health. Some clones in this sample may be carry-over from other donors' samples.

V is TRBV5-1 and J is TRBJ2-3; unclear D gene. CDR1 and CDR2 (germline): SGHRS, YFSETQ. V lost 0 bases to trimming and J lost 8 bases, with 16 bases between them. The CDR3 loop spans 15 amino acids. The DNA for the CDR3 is TGCGCCAGCAGCTTGGGCGACCAACTCCTGGGTACGCAGTATTTT. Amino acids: CASSLGDQLLGTQYF.

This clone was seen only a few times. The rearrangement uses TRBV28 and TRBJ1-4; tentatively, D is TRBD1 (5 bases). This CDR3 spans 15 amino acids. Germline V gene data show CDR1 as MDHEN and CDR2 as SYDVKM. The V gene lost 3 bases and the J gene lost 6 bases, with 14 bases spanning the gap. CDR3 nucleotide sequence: TGTGCCAGCAGTTTCACCGGGACTGATGATGAAAAACTGTTTTTT. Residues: CASSFTGTDDEKLFF.

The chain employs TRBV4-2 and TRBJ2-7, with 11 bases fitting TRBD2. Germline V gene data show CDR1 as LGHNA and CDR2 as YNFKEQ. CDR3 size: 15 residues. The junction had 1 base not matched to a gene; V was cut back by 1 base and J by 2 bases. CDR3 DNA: TGTGCCAGCAGCCAAGGACTAGCGGGGCCCTACGAGCAGTACTTC. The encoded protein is CASSQGLAGPYEQYF.

The CDR3 spells CASSSLGGNPLMDTQYF. The CDR3 coding sequence is TGTGCCAGCAGCTCCCTTGGCGGGAACCCTTTGATGGATACGCAGTATTTT. This chain joins TRBV7-3 and TRBJ2-3; TRBD2 is a possible D gene (6 bases). Germline V CDR1 and CDR2: SGHTA, FQGTGA. CDR3 length: 17 amino acids. V lost 4 bases and J lost 6, with 23 bases in between. The full variable domain, with the rest looked up from reference TRBV7-3 and TRBJ2-3, is GAGVSQTPSNKVTEKGKYVELRCDPISGHTALYWYRQSLGQGPEFLIYFQGTGAADDSGLPNDRFFAVRPEGSVSTLKIQRTERGDSAVYLCASSSLGGNPLMDTQYFGPGTRLTVL.

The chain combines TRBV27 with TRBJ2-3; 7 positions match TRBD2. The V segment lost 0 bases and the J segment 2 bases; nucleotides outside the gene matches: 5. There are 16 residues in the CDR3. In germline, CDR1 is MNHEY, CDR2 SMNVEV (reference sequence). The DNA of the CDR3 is TGTGCCAGCAGTTTATCGATCAGCGGGACCACAGATACGCAGTATTTT. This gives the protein CASSLSISGTTDTQYF.

The CDR3 spells CASSQWSADNEQFF. The CDR3 DNA is TGTGCCAGCAGCCAATGGTCGGCCGACAATGAGCAGTTCTTC. V is TRBV4-2 and J is TRBJ2-1; no reliable D call. Germline V gene data show CDR1 as LGHNA and CDR2 as YNFKEQ. This CDR3 is built from 14 residues. Trimming stripped 2 bases from V and 5 bases from J, with 10 bases between.

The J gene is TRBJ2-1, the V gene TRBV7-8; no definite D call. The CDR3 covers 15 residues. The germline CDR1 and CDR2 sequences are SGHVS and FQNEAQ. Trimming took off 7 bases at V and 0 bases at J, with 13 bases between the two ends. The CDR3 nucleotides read TGTGCCAGCAACCTTATCCCGAGCTCCTACAATGAGCAGTTCTTC. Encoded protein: CASNLIPSSYNEQFF.

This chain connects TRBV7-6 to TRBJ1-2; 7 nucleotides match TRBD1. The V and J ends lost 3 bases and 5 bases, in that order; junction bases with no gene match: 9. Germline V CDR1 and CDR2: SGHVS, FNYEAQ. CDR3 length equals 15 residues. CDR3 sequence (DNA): TGTGCCAGCAGCTTCTCCGGGACAGAGCAATATGGCTACACCTTC. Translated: CASSFSGTEQYGYTF.

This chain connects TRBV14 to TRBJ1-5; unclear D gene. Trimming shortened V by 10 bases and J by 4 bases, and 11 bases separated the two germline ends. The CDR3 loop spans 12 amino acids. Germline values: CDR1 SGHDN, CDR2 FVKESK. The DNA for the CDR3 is TGTGCCAACAAGGCGGGGAATCAGCCCCAGCATTTT. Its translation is CANKAGNQPQHF.

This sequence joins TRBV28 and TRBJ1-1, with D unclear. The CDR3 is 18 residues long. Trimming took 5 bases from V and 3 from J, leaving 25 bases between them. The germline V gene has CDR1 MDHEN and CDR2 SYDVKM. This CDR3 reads CASSPGIGENAWDTEAFF. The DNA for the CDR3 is TGTGCCAGCAGTCCCGGGATTGGAGAGAACGCCTGGGACACTGAAGCTTTCTTT.

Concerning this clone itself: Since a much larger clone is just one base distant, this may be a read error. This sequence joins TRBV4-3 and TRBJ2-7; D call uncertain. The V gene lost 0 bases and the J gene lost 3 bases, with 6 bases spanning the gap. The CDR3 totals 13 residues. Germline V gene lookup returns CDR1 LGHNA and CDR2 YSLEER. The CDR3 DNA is TGCGCCAGCAGCCAAGAGAAGGGCTACGAGCAGTACTTC. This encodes CASSQEKGYEQYF.

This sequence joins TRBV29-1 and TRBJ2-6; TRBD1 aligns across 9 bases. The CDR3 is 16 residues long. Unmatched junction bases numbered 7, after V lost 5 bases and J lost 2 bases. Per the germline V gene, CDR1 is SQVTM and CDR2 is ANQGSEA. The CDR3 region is CSVLGGQGPGANVLTF. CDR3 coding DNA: TGCAGCGTTCTCGGGGGACAGGGACCTGGGGCCAACGTCCTGACTTTC.

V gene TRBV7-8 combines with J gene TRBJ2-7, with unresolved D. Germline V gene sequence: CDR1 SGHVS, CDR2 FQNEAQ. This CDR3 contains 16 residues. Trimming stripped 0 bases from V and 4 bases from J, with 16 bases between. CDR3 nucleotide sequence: TGTGCCAGCAGCTTAGCGCAGTCGGCTAGTCAGTACGAGCAGTACTTC. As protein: CASSLAQSASQYEQYF.

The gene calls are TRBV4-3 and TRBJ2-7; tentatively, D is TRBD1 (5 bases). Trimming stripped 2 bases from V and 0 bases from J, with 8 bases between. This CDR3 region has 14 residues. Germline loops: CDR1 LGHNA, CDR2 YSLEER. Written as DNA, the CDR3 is TGCGCCAGCAGCCAATTCGACAGCTCCTACGAGCAGTACTTC. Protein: CASSQFDSSYEQYF.

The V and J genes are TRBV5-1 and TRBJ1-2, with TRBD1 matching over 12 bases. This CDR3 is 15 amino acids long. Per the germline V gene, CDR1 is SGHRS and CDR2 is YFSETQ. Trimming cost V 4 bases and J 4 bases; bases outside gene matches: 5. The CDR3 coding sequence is TGCGCCAGCAGCCCGGGACAGGGGGCAGGCTATGGCTACACCTTC. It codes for CASSPGQGAGYGYTF.

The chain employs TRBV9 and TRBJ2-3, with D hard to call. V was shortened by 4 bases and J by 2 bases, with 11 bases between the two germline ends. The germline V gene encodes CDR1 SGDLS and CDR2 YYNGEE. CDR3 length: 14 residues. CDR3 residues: CASSRVLPTDTQYF. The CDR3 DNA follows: TGTGCCAGCAGCCGGGTCCTCCCCACAGATACGCAGTATTTT.

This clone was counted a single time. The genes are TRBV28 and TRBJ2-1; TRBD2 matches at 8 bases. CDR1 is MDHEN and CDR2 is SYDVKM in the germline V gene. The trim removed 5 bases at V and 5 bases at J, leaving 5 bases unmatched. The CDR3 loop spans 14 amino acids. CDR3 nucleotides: TGTGCCAGCAGTCAAGCGGGAGTGGACAATGAGCAGTTCTTC. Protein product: CASSQAGVDNEQFF.